A single sample is the source of the 28 T cell receptor beta chains below, sequenced in a study of identical twins. Via MiXCR, TCRdb re-called the 5' RACE reads, giving one row per CDR3 protein. The sample lists fewer than 650,000 distinct CDR3 sequences, roughly 7.2% occurring once. The same data also went into a second study, on yellow fever vaccine responses in identical twins.

Sample: PBMCs. The source of these receptors is a young woman in good health.

This clonotype has a handful of counts. V usage is TRBV5-1 and J usage is TRBJ2-2; D possibly matches TRBD1 or TRBD2 (6 bases each). Germline V gene sequence: CDR1 SGHRS, CDR2 YFSETQ. Trimming took 4 bases from V and 0 from J, leaving 13 bases between them. The CDR3 is 16 amino acids. The CDR3 protein is CASSLSGATNTGELFF. DNA for the CDR3: TGCGCCAGCAGCCTTTCGGGGGCCACGAACACCGGGGAGCTGTTTTTT.

The chain uses TRBV25-1 and TRBJ2-7; D is tentatively TRBD1 or TRBD2 (5 bases each). Looked up from germline, CDR1 is MGHDK and CDR2 is SYGVNS. This CDR3 comprises 13 residues. The germline V and J ends were trimmed by 7 bases and 6 bases, with 16 bases remaining between them. The CDR3 sequence is CASTTSTGREQYF. CDR3 coding DNA: TGTGCCAGCACCACGTCAACGGGGCGCGAGCAGTACTTC.

Ten or more counts support this clonotype. The J gene is TRBJ2-7, the V gene TRBV24-1; no firm D call. Trimming pared 4 bases from V and 5 bases from J, leaving 8 bases between. Looked up from germline, CDR1 is KGHDR and CDR2 is SFDVKD. The length of the CDR3 is 12 residues. CDR3 sequence: CATSERINEQYF. The CDR3 nucleotides are TGTGCCACCAGTGAAAGGATCAACGAGCAGTACTTC.

This clonotype has more than one count but fewer than ten. This chain links TRBV6-1 with TRBJ1-5; TRBD1 aligns across 9 bases. This CDR3 contains 15 residues. The J segment lost 8 bases and the V segment lost 2 bases, leaving 7 bases of the junction unmatched. Looked up from germline, CDR1 is MNHNS and CDR2 is SASEGT. CDR3 nucleotides: TGTGCCAGCAGTGAAAGAGGACAGGGGAGCAAGCCCCAGCATTTT. Translating gives CASSERGQGSKPQHF.

The sample holds a few counts of this clonotype. The gene calls are TRBV6-1 and TRBJ2-6; TRBD1 might be the D (5 bases). Trimming took off 3 bases at V and 7 bases at J, with 13 bases between the two ends. Germline V gene data show CDR1 as MNHNS and CDR2 as SASEGT. CDR3 size: 15 residues. The CDR3 region has the DNA TGTGCCAGCAGTGAGCAAGGGGTTAGAGCCAACGTCCTGACTTTC. This codes for CASSEQGVRANVLTF.

The V gene is TRBV5-1, the J gene TRBJ2-5; D not resolved. Germline V gene sequence: CDR1 SGHRS, CDR2 YFSETQ. The CDR3 extends over 15 amino acids. V was pared by 4 bases and J by 1 base, with 14 bases between. The CDR3 loop reads CASSARAWGQETQYF. CDR3 DNA: TGCGCCAGCAGCGCAAGGGCATGGGGCCAAGAGACCCAGTACTTC.

This clonotype has a count of ten or more. V is TRBV20-1 and J is TRBJ2-7; D is unresolved. CDR1 is DFQATT, CDR2 SNEGSKA, per germline (reference sequence). V lost 0 bases and J lost 6, with 9 bases in between. CDR3 length: 12 amino acids. The CDR3 is CSARELPREQYF. As DNA, the CDR3 is TGCAGTGCTAGAGAGCTACCGCGCGAGCAGTACTTC.

This sequence joins TRBV3-1 and TRBJ1-2; a weak D match, TRBD1 (6 bases). V was clipped by 2 bases and J by 4 bases, with 20 bases between them. The germline V gene has CDR1 LGHDT and CDR2 YNNKEL (reference sequence). The CDR3 is made up of 17 amino acids. The CDR3 loop is CASSQPGTPGKGYGYTF. The CDR3 bases are TGTGCCAGCAGCCAACCAGGGACACCGGGAAAAGGCTATGGCTACACCTTC.

The chain links TRBV7-8 to TRBJ2-1; TRBD1 is a possible D gene (5 bases). In germline, CDR1 is SGHVS, CDR2 FQNEAQ. CDR3 length: 14 residues. V lost 5 bases and J 9 bases, leaving 17 bases between the germline ends. The CDR3 DNA sequence: TGTGCCAGCAGCCTCATCTCGGGCAGGGTTGAGCAGTTCTTC. It codes for CASSLISGRVEQFF.

The chain combines TRBV28 with TRBJ2-7; TRBD2 is a possible D gene (5 bases). Germline CDR1 and CDR2: MDHEN and SYDVKM. The V end was cut by 6 bases, the J end by 2 bases, with 17 bases between. The CDR3 has 15 amino acids. The CDR3 region has the DNA TGTGCCAGCAGCTCTCCGAGCGGAAGCCCCTACGAGCAGTACTTC. Translating it yields CASSSPSGSPYEQYF.

This chain joins TRBV18 and TRBJ2-1; D is uncertain. The V gene's germline CDR1 is KGHSH and CDR2 LQKENI. Trimming took 0 bases from V and 10 from J, leaving 7 bases between them. This CDR3 is 12 amino acids long. CDR3 residues: CASSPPITEQFF. The CDR3, as DNA: TGTGCCAGCTCACCACCTATAACGGAGCAGTTCTTC.

J is TRBJ1-1 and V is TRBV5-1; 7 nucleotides match TRBD1. This CDR3 is built from 17 residues. Trimming took 4 bases from V and 0 from J; bases not matched to a gene: 12. CDR1 is SGHRS, CDR2 YFSETQ, per germline. CDR3 sequence: CASSIYPGTDLNTEAFF. The CDR3 nucleotides are TGCGCCAGCAGCATATATCCCGGGACAGACTTGAACACTGAAGCTTTCTTT.

This clonotype was detected ten times or more. The J gene is TRBJ2-2, the V gene TRBV5-1; 10 nucleotides line up with TRBD2. With V trimmed by 2 bases and J by 2 bases, 3 bases remained unmatched. Germline V gene data show CDR1 as SGHRS and CDR2 as YFSETQ. The CDR3 is made up of 16 amino acids. In DNA form, the CDR3 reads TGCGCCAGCAGCTTCCTAGCGGGAGTTAACACCGGGGAGCTGTTTTTT. Protein: CASSFLAGVNTGELFF.

In nucleotides, the CDR3 is TGCGCCAGCAGCCGGAATCCCGGACGGGGGGCCAACACAGATACGCAGTATTTT. Translating it yields CASSRNPGRGANTDTQYF. V is TRBV4-1 and J is TRBJ2-3, with D possibly matching TRBD2 (7 bases). Trimming stripped 4 bases from V and 2 bases from J, with 22 bases between. The CDR3 runs 18 residues. CDR1 is MGHRA and CDR2 is YSYEKL in the germline V gene.

At least ten counts were recorded for this clonotype. This chain connects TRBV2 to TRBJ2-7; perhaps TRBD1 as D (6 bases). The V gene's germline CDR1 is SNHLY and CDR2 FYNNEI. The CDR3 totals 15 residues. V lost 9 bases and J lost 0, with 18 bases in between. The CDR3 protein is CASGPGTRSSYEQYF. The CDR3 DNA is TGTGCCAGTGGGCCGGGGACAAGAAGCTCCTACGAGCAGTACTTC. The whole variable domain, remainder taken from reference TRBV2 and TRBJ2-7, is EPEVTQTPSHQVTQMGQEVILRCVPISNHLYFYWYRQILGQKVEFLVSFYNNEISEKSEIFDDQFSVERPDGSNFTLKIRSTKLEDSAMYFCASGPGTRSSYEQYFGPGTRLTVT.

This clonotype came up a few times. The gene calls are TRBV25-1 and TRBJ2-1; 11 bases line up with TRBD2. From germline, CDR1 is MGHDK and CDR2 SYGVNS. This CDR3 contains 13 residues. V lost 7 bases to trimming and J lost 8 bases; unmatched junction nucleotides: 4. CDR3 bases: TGTGCCAGCAAACTAGCGGGGGCCCATGAGCAGTTCTTC. This sequence encodes CASKLAGAHEQFF. The full variable domain, rest sourced from reference TRBV25-1 and TRBJ2-1, is EADIYQTPRYLVIGTGKKITLECSQTMGHDKMYWYQQDPGMELHLIHYSYGVNSTEKGDLSSESTVSRIRTEHFPLTLESARPSHTSQYLCASKLAGAHEQFFGPGTRLTVL.

This clonotype appeared a few times. This chain uses TRBV11-2 with TRBJ2-2; 7 positions agree with TRBD1. Losses at the gene ends were 5 bases for V and 4 bases for J; bases not matched to a gene: 4. Germline-derived CDR1 and CDR2 are SGHAT and FQNNGV. There are 14 residues in the CDR3. The CDR3 reads CASSAYRGTGELFF. CDR3 bases: TGTGCCAGCAGCGCCTACAGGGGCACCGGGGAGCTGTTTTTT.

This clonotype was counted many times. The V and J genes are TRBV20-1 and TRBJ1-5; no clear D gene. The V gene's germline CDR1 is DFQATT and CDR2 SNEGSKA (reference sequence). V was cut by 2 bases and J by 2 bases, with 13 bases left in between. The CDR3 length is 15 residues. This CDR3 reads CSARREDSGNQPQHF. The CDR3 DNA is TGCAGTGCTAGACGTGAGGATTCGGGCAATCAGCCCCAGCATTTT.

This clonotype appeared a few times. V gene TRBV5-1 combines with J gene TRBJ2-3; 13 nucleotides agree with TRBD2. This CDR3 is built from 16 residues. Germline CDR1 SGHRS, CDR2 YFSETQ. Unmatched junction bases numbered 5, after V lost 4 bases and J lost 3 bases. The CDR3 bases are TGCGCCAGCAGCGTACGGACTAGCGGGAGTACAGATACGCAGTATTTT. Protein: CASSVRTSGSTDTQYF.

This clonotype was found many times. V usage is TRBV12-3 or TRBV12-4 and J usage is TRBJ1-6; D remains unclear. The CDR3 is made up of 14 amino acids. Trimming took off 8 bases at V and 7 bases at J, with 15 bases between the two ends. The CDR3 is CASRMAPENSPLHF. The DNA of the CDR3 is TGTGCCAGCCGGATGGCCCCGGAGAATTCACCCCTCCACTTT.

This clonotype appeared a few times. The rearrangement joins TRBV29-1 to TRBJ2-1; 13 nucleotides align to TRBD2. The CDR3 runs to 15 residues. Germline V gives CDR1 SQVTM, CDR2 ANQGSEA. The trim removed 4 bases at V and 8 bases at J, leaving 8 bases unmatched. The CDR3 DNA sequence: TGCAGCGTTGGAGAGGGACTAGCGGGAATTGATGAGCAGTTCTTC. Its protein is CSVGEGLAGIDEQFF.

In its sample, this clonotype was seen many times. CDR3 residues: CSARYPGNEQFF. In nucleotides, the CDR3 is TGCAGTGCTAGATACCCGGGCAATGAGCAGTTCTTC. The chain uses TRBV20-1 and TRBJ2-1; D ambiguous. With 2 bases removed from V and 6 bases from J, the gap between germline ends came to 8 bases. Germline loops: CDR1 DFQATT, CDR2 SNEGSKA (reference sequence). CDR3 length: 12 residues.

This clonotype showed up just a few times. This rearrangement joins TRBV20-1 to TRBJ1-5; D possibly corresponds to TRBD1 (6 bases). V was shortened by 5 bases and J by 2 bases, with 16 bases between the two germline ends. CDR3 length: 15 residues. The V gene's germline CDR1 is DFQATT and CDR2 SNEGSKA (reference sequence). The CDR3 loop reads CSAERDKRGNQPQHF. CDR3 DNA sequence: TGCAGTGCTGAACGGGACAAGCGGGGCAATCAGCCCCAGCATTTT.

The rearrangement links TRBV19 to TRBJ2-1; TRBD2 agrees at 9 bases. Germline values: CDR1 LNHDA, CDR2 SQIVND (reference sequence). This CDR3 region has 13 residues. V was pared by 6 bases and J by 10 bases, with 7 bases of the junction left unmatched. The CDR3 bases are TGTGCCAGTAGGAGACTAGCGGAATTGGAGCAGTTCTTC. Residues: CASRRLAELEQFF.

This clonotype was counted between two and nine times. This rearrangement joins TRBV5-1 to TRBJ2-1; D is perhaps TRBD1 (6 bases). The CDR3 runs to 15 residues. Trimming removed 0 bases at V and 4 bases at J, with 11 bases between. Germline V gene lookup returns CDR1 SGHRS and CDR2 YFSETQ. The CDR3 DNA sequence: TGCGCCAGCAGCTTGGTACAGGGCCCTTACAATGAGCAGTTCTTC. Its protein is CASSLVQGPYNEQFF.

The CDR3 bases are TGTGCCATCAGCGGGGGCAGCTCCTACGAGCAGTACTTC. Amino acid sequence: CAISGGSSYEQYF. The genes are TRBV10-3 and TRBJ2-7; perhaps D is TRBD1 or TRBD2 (6 bases each). The length of the CDR3 is 13 residues. Germline assignment: CDR1 ENHRY and CDR2 SYGVKD. The V end lost 6 bases, the J end lost 0 bases, and 9 bases lay between the germline ends.

The chain couples TRBV12-3 or TRBV12-4 to TRBJ1-6, with TRBD1 as a possible D gene (5 bases). CDR3 length equals 14 residues. The V and J ends lost 2 bases and 5 bases respectively, with 7 bases between them. The CDR3 bases are TGTGCCAGCAGTTTAACCAGGGATAATTCACCCCTCCACTTT. It specifies CASSLTRDNSPLHF.

This clonotype was observed many times. V gene TRBV12-3 or TRBV12-4 combines with J gene TRBJ1-2; D not resolved. The CDR3 sequence is 14 residues long. Trimming pared 1 base from V and 5 bases from J, leaving 11 bases between. The DNA of the CDR3 is TGTGCCAGCAGTTTAGAGGGCCTGGGGTATGGCTACACCTTC. Residues: CASSLEGLGYGYTF.